This entry lists 5 T cell receptor beta chains sequenced from one sample in a study of early T cells in non-severe SARS-CoV-2 infection. TCRdb reprocessed the 5' RACE reads via MiXCR and lists one record per CDR3 protein. There are about 40,000 distinct CDR3 sequences in the sample; 4.7% occur only once, and 4.5% to 5.5% lies in the top ten. The sample was whole blood. Receptors originate from an adult who was a healthcare worker with PCR-confirmed SARS-CoV-2 infection or an uninfected control (not recorded which).

Ten or more counts support this clonotype. V gene TRBV20-1 combines with J gene TRBJ2-7; D not certain. The V and J ends lost 5 bases and 2 bases respectively, with 13 bases between them. CDR1 is DFQATT, CDR2 SNEGSKA, per germline (reference sequence). The CDR3 runs 13 residues. The CDR3 reads CSAGLAPTYEQYF. In nucleotides, the CDR3 is TGCAGTGCTGGTCTCGCGCCAACCTACGAGCAGTACTTC.

This clonotype was observed at least ten times. The V call is TRBV7-8, the J call TRBJ2-1; the match to TRBD1 covers 9 bases. There are 17 residues in the CDR3. The germline gives CDR1 SGHVS, CDR2 FQNEAQ. V lost 2 bases, J lost 7 bases, and 12 bases stayed unmatched. This CDR3 is CASSLMGGTGFQNEQFF. CDR3 coding DNA: TGTGCCAGCAGCTTAATGGGGGGGACAGGGTTTCAGAATGAGCAGTTCTTC.

In its sample, this clonotype was seen a few times. The gene calls are TRBV7-2 and TRBJ2-1; D unresolved. This CDR3 contains 16 residues. The V end lost 1 base, the J end lost 0 bases, and 10 bases lay between the germline ends. Germline lookup yields CDR1 SGHTA and CDR2 FQGNSA. CDR3 coding DNA: TGTGCCAGCAGCTTAGTGGGCATCCTCTCCTACAATGAGCAGTTCTTC. This sequence encodes CASSLVGILSYNEQFF.

This clonotype was seen many times. The chain recombines TRBV28 with TRBJ1-2; no reliable D call. The CDR3 is 12 amino acids. The V gene lost 8 bases and the J gene lost 2 bases, with 9 bases spanning the gap. Germline V gene lookup returns CDR1 MDHEN and CDR2 SYDVKM. CDR3 residues: CASGSPNYGYTF. The CDR3 nucleotides are TGTGCCAGCGGCTCTCCAAACTATGGCTACACCTTC.

This clonotype was counted many times. The chain links TRBV24-1 to TRBJ1-4; the D gene is possibly TRBD1 (6 bases). The CDR3 contains 15 residues. Trimming pared 4 bases from V and 8 bases from J, leaving 16 bases between. Germline lookup yields CDR1 KGHDR and CDR2 SFDVKD. CDR3 nucleotide sequence: TGTGCCACCAGTGACTCACTCGGGACACCGGAAAAACTGTTTTTT. Its translation: CATSDSLGTPEKLFF.